Listed below are T cell receptor beta chains from one sample, sequenced in a study of early T cells in non-severe SARS-CoV-2 infection. TCRdb passed the 5' RACE reads through MiXCR, listing each CDR3 protein once. In the table there are over 85,000 distinct CDR3 sequences, around a sixth of which are singletons. The sample consisted of whole blood. These receptors originate from an adult who was a healthcare worker with PCR-confirmed SARS-CoV-2 infection or an uninfected control (not recorded which). Each CDR3 is given with its conserved first and last residue. The D gene is left open where the match is weak. Rows may omit the clone size; those that give it use once, few, many or a size class.

j_call	v_call	clone_size	d_call	cdr3_aa	cdr3_nt
TRBJ1-6	TRBV27	few	.	CASSEESSYNSPLHF	TGTGCCAGCAGCGAGGAGAGCTCCTATAATTCACCCCTCCACTTT
TRBJ2-1	TRBV6-6	.	.	CASSSGSGNQNNEQFF	TGTGCCAGCAGTTCAGGTTCCGGGAACCAAAACAATGAGCAGTTCTTC
TRBJ1-2	TRBV5-1	few	.	CASSLASNYGYTF	TGCGCCAGCAGCTTGGCCTCTAACTATGGCTACACCTTC
TRBJ2-1	TRBV30	.	TRBD2	CAWIESGTSGNSVSYNEQFF	TGTGCCTGGATTGAGTCCGGGACTAGCGGGAATTCGGTCTCCTACAATGAGCAGTTCTTC
TRBJ1-2	TRBV5-1	many	TRBD1	CASSRGQEGGGYTF	TGCGCCAGCAGCCGTGGACAGGAAGGAGGTGGCTACACCTTC
TRBJ2-7	TRBV2	few	.	CASSERGEGSSYEQYF	TGTGCCAGCAGTGAAAGGGGGGAGGGAAGCTCCTACGAGCAGTACTTC
TRBJ2-5	TRBV29-1	few	TRBD2	CSVNPPASGSGETQYF	TGCAGCGTTAATCCGCCGGCTAGCGGGAGCGGAGAGACCCAGTACTTC
TRBJ2-7	TRBV4-3	few	.	CASSSSPSYEQYF	TGCGCCAGCAGCTCCTCGCCCTCCTACGAGCAGTACTTC
TRBJ2-1	TRBV10-3	few	TRBD2	CATGTSGFDEQFF	TGTGCCACCGGGACTAGCGGGTTCGATGAGCAGTTCTTC
TRBJ2-6	TRBV20-1	.	.	CSARVNSGANVLTF	TGCAGTGCTAGAGTCAACTCTGGGGCCAACGTCCTGACTTTC
TRBJ2-5	TRBV5-8	.	.	CASSLRGSSQETQYF	TGTGCCAGCAGCTTGCGTGGGTCAAGCCAAGAGACCCAGTACTTC
TRBJ2-1	TRBV7-9	.	.	CASNLAAAPGNEQFF	TGTGCCAGCAATCTGGCGGCGGCCCCTGGGAATGAGCAGTTCTTC
TRBJ2-1	TRBV11-3	.	.	CASSLTGSGDEQFF	TGTGCCAGCAGCTTAACCGGGAGTGGTGATGAGCAGTTCTTC
TRBJ2-7	TRBV27	.	TRBD1	CASSFSDRTPPYEQYF	TGTGCCAGCAGTTTCTCGGACAGGACCCCACCCTACGAGCAGTACTTC
TRBJ2-5	TRBV20-1	many	TRBD1	CSARAGTAQETQYF	TGCAGTGCTAGAGCCGGGACAGCCCAAGAGACCCAGTACTTC
TRBJ2-5	TRBV7-9	few	.	CASSLAGATETQYF	TGTGCCAGCAGCTTAGCGGGAGCAACAGAGACCCAGTACTTC
TRBJ1-1	TRBV6-4	many	TRBD1	CASSATGSSTEAFF	TGTGCCAGCAGTGCGACAGGGTCGAGCACTGAAGCTTTCTTT
TRBJ2-1	TRBV18	.	TRBD1	CASSPSRDRGIDEQFF	TGTGCCAGCTCACCAAGCCGGGACAGGGGAATCGATGAGCAGTTCTTC
TRBJ2-2	TRBV25-1	few	.	CASSESKDTGELFF	TGTGCCAGCAGTGAAAGTAAAGACACCGGGGAGCTGTTTTTT
TRBJ2-5	TRBV5-1	few	.	CASSSDSPQETQYF	TGCGCCAGCAGCTCGGACAGCCCTCAAGAGACCCAGTACTTC
TRBJ2-7	TRBV21-1	.	.	CASSKRGDPPYEQYF	TGTGCCAGCAGCAAACGAGGGGACCCCCCCTACGAGCAGTACTTC
TRBJ2-1	TRBV7-2	many	TRBD2	CASSLWTSGIPLPQQFF	TGTGCCAGCAGCCTTTGGACTAGCGGGATCCCACTCCCCCAGCAGTTCTTC
TRBJ2-6	TRBV7-2	.	TRBD1	CASSLTGGRVLTF	TGTGCCAGCAGCTTAACAGGGGGCCGCGTCCTGACTTTC
TRBJ2-5	TRBV29-1	.	TRBD2	CSVVTSGSWETQYF	TGCAGCGTTGTAACTAGCGGGAGCTGGGAGACCCAGTACTTC
TRBJ1-3	TRBV12-3/TRBV12-4	.	.	CASSFSLYSGNTIYF	TGTGCCAGCAGTTTTTCCCTCTACTCTGGAAACACCATATATTTT
TRBJ2-1	TRBV5-5	.	.	CASSLTKGLTPNEQFF	TGTGCCAGCAGCCTTACAAAAGGACTAACCCCCAATGAGCAGTTCTTC
TRBJ2-1	TRBV20-1	many	TRBD2	CSARGSLAGVPDNEQFF	TGCAGTGCTAGAGGGTCCCTCGCGGGAGTGCCAGACAATGAGCAGTTCTTC
TRBJ1-1	TRBV6-2/TRBV6-3	many	.	CASSYVQGTEAFF	TGTGCCAGCAGTTACGTCCAGGGGACTGAAGCTTTCTTT
TRBJ1-2	TRBV6-5	.	.	CASSYSMLGNGYTF	TGTGCCAGCAGTTACTCGATGTTAGGGAATGGCTACACCTTC
TRBJ1-4	TRBV20-1	.	.	CSARWAVNEKLFF	TGCAGTGCTAGATGGGCTGTTAATGAAAAACTGTTTTTT
TRBJ1-1	TRBV7-2	.	TRBD1	CASSLWTGGANTEAFF	TGTGCCAGCAGCTTGTGGACAGGGGGGGCGAACACTGAAGCTTTCTTT
TRBJ2-5	TRBV19	.	.	CASSRQDQETQYF	TGTGCCAGTAGCCGACAGGACCAAGAGACCCAGTACTTC
TRBJ1-1	TRBV12-3/TRBV12-4	few	TRBD1	CASSFGTGFTEAFF	TGTGCCAGCAGTTTTGGGACAGGGTTCACTGAAGCTTTCTTT
TRBJ2-1	TRBV29-1	.	.	CSVVVGVNYNEQFF	TGCAGCGTTGTAGTTGGGGTAAACTACAATGAGCAGTTCTTC
TRBJ2-7	TRBV29-1	few	.	CSVEDIGRPYEQYF	TGCAGCGTTGAAGATATCGGTCGCCCCTACGAGCAGTACTTC
TRBJ1-1	TRBV7-9	.	.	CASSLLSYGTLKAFF	TGTGCCAGCAGCTTATTGTCGTATGGGACCTTAAAAGCTTTCTTT
TRBJ2-7	TRBV27	.	.	CASSLSVQPLSEQYF	TGTGCCAGCAGTTTATCTGTACAGCCATTATCCGAGCAGTACTTC
TRBJ2-1	TRBV7-2	few	.	CASSLIGTHSYNEQFF	TGTGCCAGCAGCTTAATCGGGACGCACTCCTACAATGAGCAGTTCTTC
TRBJ2-5	TRBV7-9	few	.	CASSLRPEQETQYF	TGTGCCAGCAGCTTAAGGCCAGAGCAAGAGACCCAGTACTTC
TRBJ1-1	TRBV18	few	TRBD1	CASSPGQDTEAFF	TGTGCCAGCTCACCCGGACAGGACACTGAAGCTTTCTTT
TRBJ1-5	TRBV18	.	.	CASSPQISNQPQHF	TGTGCCAGCTCACCACAGATTAGCAATCAGCCCCAGCATTTT
TRBJ1-2	TRBV27	.	.	CASSSQPGRDSYGYTF	TGTGCCAGCAGTTCACAGCCGGGCAGGGACTCCTATGGCTACACCTTC
TRBJ1-1	TRBV28	few	.	CASSLPGTEAFF	TGTGCCAGCAGTTTACCGGGGACTGAAGCTTTCTTT
TRBJ2-1	TRBV29-1	.	.	CSVRGGHPKNEQFF	TGCAGCGTTCGCGGTGGACATCCGAAGAATGAGCAGTTCTTC
TRBJ1-5	TRBV19	many	TRBD1	CASSQDRVSNQPQHF	TGTGCCAGTAGTCAAGACAGGGTAAGCAATCAGCCCCAGCATTTT
TRBJ1-1	TRBV2	.	.	CASVANTEAFF	TGTGCCTCCGTGGCGAACACTGAAGCTTTCTTT
TRBJ1-1	TRBV28	many	.	CASSLKNRLGGVNTEAFF	TGTGCCAGCAGCCTCAAAAATCGGCTAGGGGGAGTTAACACTGAAGCTTTCTTT
TRBJ2-7	TRBV11-2	few	.	CASSLDLGSGFTYEQYF	TGTGCCAGCAGCTTAGATCTGGGTAGCGGATTCACCTACGAGCAGTACTTC
TRBJ1-2	TRBV6-5	.	.	CASTEDRLTNYGYTF	TGTGCCAGCACCGAAGACAGACTTACTAACTATGGCTACACCTTC
TRBJ2-3	TRBV20-1	many	.	CSAPTPYTDTQYF	TGCAGTGCCCCGACTCCGTACACAGATACGCAGTATTTT
TRBJ2-5	TRBV14	.	.	CASSQRQGPSETQYF	TGTGCCAGCAGCCAACGGCAGGGGCCCTCGGAGACCCAGTACTTC
TRBJ1-1	TRBV12-3/TRBV12-4	once	TRBD1	CASRPGGTENTEAFF	TGTGCCAGCAGACCCGGGGGGACAGAGAACACTGAAGCTTTCTTT
TRBJ2-1	TRBV10-2	few	TRBD2	CASSDAGEGYNEQFF	TGCGCCAGCAGTGATGCGGGAGAGGGGTACAATGAGCAGTTCTTC